The source of this T cell receptor (beta chain) is a study of technical replicates of blood from several donors. Clones were sequenced by immunoSEQ multiplex PCR, and TCRdb holds only the in-frame ones, with some missing. The data hold more than 75,000 clones, with around 85% observed a single time. Trimming cost V 6 bases and J 5 bases; bases outside gene matches: 10. Germline V gene lookup returns CDR1 SEHNR and CDR2 FQNEAQ (reference sequence). This CDR3 contains 14 residues. Sequencing was carried out using PBMCs. The receptor's source is a human donor in good health. Some clones in this sample may be carry-over from other donors' samples. The chain is built from TRBV7-9 and TRBJ2-7; 7 bases line up with TRBD2. CDR3 amino acids: CASRPVSGLHEQYF. The CDR3 DNA reads as TGTGCCAGCAGACCCGTTAGCGGGTTACACGAGCAGTACTTC.